This T cell receptor beta chain was sequenced during a study of blood T cell repertoires in COVID-19. Study in general: The study drew acute and convalescent COVID-19 samples from the United States, Italy and Spain. T cells, B-cell-depleted T cells, or PBMCs supplied cDNA or gDNA.

The CDR3 sequence is 14 residues long. CDR1 and CDR2 (germline): SGHRS, YFSETQ. Trimming shortened V by 3 bases and J by 1 base, and 10 bases separated the two germline ends. Original data processing: The assay estimated nucleated cells by amplifying reference gene primers. Libraries were prepared by immunoSEQ multiplex PCR; TCRdb keeps only in-frame clonotypes and omits some of them. V and J calls and clone size are those listed in that table; D and trimming were worked out from the DNA. Here the sample spans approximately 170,000 clones, about four fifths being singletons. The chain is built from TRBV5-1 and TRBJ1-1; D gene unclear. This TCR was sampled from a man in his 60s with active or convalescent COVID-19. The sequencing sample was made of peripheral blood. Written as DNA, the CDR3 is TGCGCCAGCAGCTCGGCGACTGGGAACACTGAAGCTTTCTTT. It is translated as CASSSATGNTEAFF.